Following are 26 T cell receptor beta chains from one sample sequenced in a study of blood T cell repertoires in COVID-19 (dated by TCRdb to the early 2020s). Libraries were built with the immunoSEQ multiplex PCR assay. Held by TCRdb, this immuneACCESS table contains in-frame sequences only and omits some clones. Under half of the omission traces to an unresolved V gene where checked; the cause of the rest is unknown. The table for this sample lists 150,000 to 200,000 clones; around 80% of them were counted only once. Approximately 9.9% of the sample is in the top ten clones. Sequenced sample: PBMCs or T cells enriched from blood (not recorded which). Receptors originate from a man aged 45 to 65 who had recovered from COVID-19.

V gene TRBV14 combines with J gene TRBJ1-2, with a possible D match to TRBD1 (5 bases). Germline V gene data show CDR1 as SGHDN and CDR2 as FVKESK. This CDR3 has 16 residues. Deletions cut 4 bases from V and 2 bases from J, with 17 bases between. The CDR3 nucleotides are TGTGCCAGCAGCCTCCAGGGCGTCAGGAGCAACTATGGCTACACCTTC. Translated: CASSLQGVRSNYGYTF.

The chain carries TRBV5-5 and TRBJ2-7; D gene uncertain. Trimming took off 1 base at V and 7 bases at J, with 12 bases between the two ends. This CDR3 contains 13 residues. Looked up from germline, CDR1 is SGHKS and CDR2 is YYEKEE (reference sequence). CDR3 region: CASSLMPFEEQYF. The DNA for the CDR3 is TGTGCCAGCAGCTTGATGCCGTTTGAGGAGCAGTACTTC.

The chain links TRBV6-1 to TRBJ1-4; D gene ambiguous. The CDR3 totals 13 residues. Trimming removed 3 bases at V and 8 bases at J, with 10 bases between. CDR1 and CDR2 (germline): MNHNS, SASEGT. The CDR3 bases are TGTGCCAGCAGTGATTCCGCCCTAGAAAAACTGTTTTTT. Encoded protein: CASSDSALEKLFF.

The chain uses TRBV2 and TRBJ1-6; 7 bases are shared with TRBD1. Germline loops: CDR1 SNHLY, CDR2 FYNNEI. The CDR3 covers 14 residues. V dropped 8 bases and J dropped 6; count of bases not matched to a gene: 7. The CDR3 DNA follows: TGTGCCAGCGGCGAGGGACAGTTTAATTCACCCCTCCACTTT. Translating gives CASGEGQFNSPLHF.

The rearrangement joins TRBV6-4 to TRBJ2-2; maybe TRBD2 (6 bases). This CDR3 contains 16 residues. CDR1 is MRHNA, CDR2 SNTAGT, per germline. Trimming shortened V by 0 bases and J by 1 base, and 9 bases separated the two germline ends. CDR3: CASSDSLAENTGELFF. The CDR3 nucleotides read TGTGCCAGCAGTGACTCTTTAGCGGAGAACACCGGGGAGCTGTTTTTT.

The DNA of the CDR3 is TGTGCCAGCAGCCGCGCCGGGACAGTTGAAGCTTTCTTT. As protein: CASSRAGTVEAFF. The chain links TRBV7-9 to TRBJ1-1, with TRBD1 matching 7 bases. The CDR3 is 13 amino acids. Germline values: CDR1 SEHNR, CDR2 FQNEAQ (reference sequence). J lost 7 bases, V lost 5 bases, and 7 bases had no gene match. Full variable domain (missing parts from reference TRBV7-9 and TRBJ1-1): DTGVSQNPRHKITKRGQNVTFRCDPISEHNRLYWYRQTLGQGPEFLTYFQNEAQLEKSRLLSDRFSAERPKGSFSTLEIQRTEQGDSAMYLCASSRAGTVEAFFGQGTRLTVV.

In nucleotides, the CDR3 is TGTGCCAGCAGTCCTCGACTAGTCCGCCAGGTCGGGGAGCTGTTTTTT. Encoded protein: CASSPRLVRQVGELFF. The chain links TRBV2 to TRBJ2-2; TRBD2 might be the D (6 bases). Germline values: CDR1 SNHLY, CDR2 FYNNEI. The V and J ends lost 5 bases and 7 bases respectively, with 20 bases between them. CDR3 length equals 16 residues.

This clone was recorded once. CDR3 DNA: TGTGCCAGCAGTTTATATGTTGGGCCCTACGAGCAGTACTTC. Its translation is CASSLYVGPYEQYF. The chain recombines TRBV28 with TRBJ2-7; D is unresolved. The CDR3 is made up of 14 amino acids. Germline V gene lookup returns CDR1 MDHEN and CDR2 SYDVKM. Trimming shortened V by 1 base and J by 2 bases, and 9 bases separated the two germline ends.

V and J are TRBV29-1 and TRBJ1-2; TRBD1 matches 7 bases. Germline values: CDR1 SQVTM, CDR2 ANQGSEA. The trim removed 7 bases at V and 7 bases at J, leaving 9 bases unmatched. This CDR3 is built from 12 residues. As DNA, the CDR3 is TGCAGCGCCTCGACAGGGAAGGGTGGCTACACCTTC. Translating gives CSASTGKGGYTF.

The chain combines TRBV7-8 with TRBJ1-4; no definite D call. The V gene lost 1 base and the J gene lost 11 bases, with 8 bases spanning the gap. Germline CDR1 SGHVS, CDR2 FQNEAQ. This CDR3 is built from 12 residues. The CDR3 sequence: CASSLDVPKLFF. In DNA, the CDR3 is TGTGCCAGCAGCTTAGATGTCCCGAAACTGTTTTTT.

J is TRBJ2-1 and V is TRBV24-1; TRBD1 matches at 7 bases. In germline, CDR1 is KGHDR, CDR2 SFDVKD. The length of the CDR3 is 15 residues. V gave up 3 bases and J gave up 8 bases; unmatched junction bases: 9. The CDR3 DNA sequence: TGTGCCACCAGTGATAAGAAGGGGGCTAACTATGAGCAGTTCTTC. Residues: CATSDKKGANYEQFF.

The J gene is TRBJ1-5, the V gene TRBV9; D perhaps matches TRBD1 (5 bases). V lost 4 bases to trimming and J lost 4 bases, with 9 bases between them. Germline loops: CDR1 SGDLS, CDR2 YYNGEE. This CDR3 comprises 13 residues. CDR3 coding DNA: TGTGCCAGCAGCAAGGGACTTAATCAGCCCCAGCATTTT. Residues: CASSKGLNQPQHF.

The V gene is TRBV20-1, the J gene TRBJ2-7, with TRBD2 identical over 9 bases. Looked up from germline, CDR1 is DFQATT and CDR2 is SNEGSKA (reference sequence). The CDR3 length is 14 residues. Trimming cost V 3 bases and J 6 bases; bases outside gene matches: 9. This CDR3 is CSASPPGLATEQYF. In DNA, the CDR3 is TGCAGTGCTAGTCCCCCGGGACTAGCCACCGAGCAGTACTTC.

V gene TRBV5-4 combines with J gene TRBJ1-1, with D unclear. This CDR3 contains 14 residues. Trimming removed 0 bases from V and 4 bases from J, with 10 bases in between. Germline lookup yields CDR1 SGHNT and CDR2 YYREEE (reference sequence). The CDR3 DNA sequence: TGTGCCAGCAGCTTGGGAGGCCTTGGCACTGAAGCTTTCTTT. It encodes CASSLGGLGTEAFF.

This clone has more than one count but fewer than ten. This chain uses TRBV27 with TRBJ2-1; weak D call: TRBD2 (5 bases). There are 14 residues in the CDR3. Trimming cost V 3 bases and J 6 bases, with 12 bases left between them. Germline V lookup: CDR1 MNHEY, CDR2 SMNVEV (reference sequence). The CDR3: CASSFQPGSNEQFF. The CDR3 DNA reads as TGTGCCAGCAGTTTCCAGCCTGGGAGCAATGAGCAGTTCTTC.

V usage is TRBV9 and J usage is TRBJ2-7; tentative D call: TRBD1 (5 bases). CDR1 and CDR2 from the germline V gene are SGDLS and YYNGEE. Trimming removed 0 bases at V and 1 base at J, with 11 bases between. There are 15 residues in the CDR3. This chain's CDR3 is CASSVAGAGSYEQYF. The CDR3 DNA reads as TGTGCCAGCAGCGTAGCTGGTGCAGGGTCCTACGAGCAGTACTTC.

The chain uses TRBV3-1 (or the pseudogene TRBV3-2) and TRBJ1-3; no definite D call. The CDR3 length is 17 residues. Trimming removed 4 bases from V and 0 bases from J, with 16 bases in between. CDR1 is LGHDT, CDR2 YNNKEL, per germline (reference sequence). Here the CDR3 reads CASSPREGLGSGNTIYF. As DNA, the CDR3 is TGTGCCAGCAGCCCACGCGAGGGATTAGGCTCTGGAAACACCATATATTTT.

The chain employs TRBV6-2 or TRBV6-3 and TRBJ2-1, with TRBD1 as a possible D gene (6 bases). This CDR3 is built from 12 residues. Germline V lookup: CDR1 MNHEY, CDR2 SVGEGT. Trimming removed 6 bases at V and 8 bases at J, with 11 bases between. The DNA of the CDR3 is TGTGCCAGCAGCCCCAGGGGCGATGAGCAGTTCTTC. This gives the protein CASSPRGDEQFF.

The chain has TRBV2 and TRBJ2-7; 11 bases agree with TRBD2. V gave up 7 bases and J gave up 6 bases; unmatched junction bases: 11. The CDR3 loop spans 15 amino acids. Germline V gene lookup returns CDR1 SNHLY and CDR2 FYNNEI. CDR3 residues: CASTGQLAGASEQYF. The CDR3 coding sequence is TGTGCCAGCACGGGCCAACTAGCGGGAGCTTCCGAGCAGTACTTC.

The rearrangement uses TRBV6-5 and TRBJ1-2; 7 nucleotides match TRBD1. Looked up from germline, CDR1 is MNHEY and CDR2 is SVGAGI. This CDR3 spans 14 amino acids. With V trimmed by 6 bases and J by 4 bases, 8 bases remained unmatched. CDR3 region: CASRNRGTRYGYTF. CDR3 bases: TGTGCCAGCAGAAACAGGGGTACTCGCTATGGCTACACCTTC.

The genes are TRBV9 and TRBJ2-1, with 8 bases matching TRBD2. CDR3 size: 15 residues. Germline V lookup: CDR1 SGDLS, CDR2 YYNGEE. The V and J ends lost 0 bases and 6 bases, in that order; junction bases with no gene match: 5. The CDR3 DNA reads TGTGCCAGCAGCGTAGCCGGGGGGGCCGGCAATGAGCAGTTCTTC. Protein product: CASSVAGGAGNEQFF.

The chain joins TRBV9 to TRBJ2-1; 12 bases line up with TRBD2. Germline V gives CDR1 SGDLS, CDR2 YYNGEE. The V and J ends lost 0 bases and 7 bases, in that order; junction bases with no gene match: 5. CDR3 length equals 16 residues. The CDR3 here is CASSVVPGLAGNEQFF. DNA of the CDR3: TGTGCCAGCAGCGTAGTCCCCGGACTAGCGGGGAATGAGCAGTTCTTC.

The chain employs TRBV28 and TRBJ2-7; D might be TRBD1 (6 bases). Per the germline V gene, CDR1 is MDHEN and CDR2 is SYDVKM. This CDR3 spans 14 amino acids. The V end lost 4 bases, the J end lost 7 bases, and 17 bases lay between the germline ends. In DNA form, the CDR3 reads TGTGCCAGCAGTTCCGGGACATCCCTGAGGGAGCAGTACTTC. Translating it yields CASSSGTSLREQYF.

CDR3 nucleotide sequence: TGCAGCGTTGAAGCATCGGGAGGGCCGAGTGGTCAGTTCTTC. It codes for CSVEASGGPSGQFF. J is TRBJ2-1 and V is TRBV29-1; 8 positions match TRBD2. Germline loops: CDR1 SQVTM, CDR2 ANQGSEA. Trimming took 1 base from V and 13 from J; bases not matched to a gene: 12. This CDR3 is 14 amino acids long.

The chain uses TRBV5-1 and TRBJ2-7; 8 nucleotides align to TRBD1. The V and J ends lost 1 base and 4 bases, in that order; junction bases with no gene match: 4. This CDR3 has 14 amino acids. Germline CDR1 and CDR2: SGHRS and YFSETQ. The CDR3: CASSLTGGKYEQYF. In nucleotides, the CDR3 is TGCGCCAGCAGCTTGACAGGGGGAAAGTACGAGCAGTACTTC.

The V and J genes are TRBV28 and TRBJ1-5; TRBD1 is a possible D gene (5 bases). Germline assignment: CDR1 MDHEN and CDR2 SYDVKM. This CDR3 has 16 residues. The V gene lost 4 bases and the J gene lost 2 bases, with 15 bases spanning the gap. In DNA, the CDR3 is TGTGCCAGCAGTTCTCATCAGGGAAGGGGCAATCAGCCCCAGCATTTT. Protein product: CASSSHQGRGNQPQHF.